This T cell receptor beta chain was recorded in a study of blood T cell repertoires in COVID-19. Across the study: Sample material is recorded as cDNA or gDNA derived from T cells, B-cell-depleted T cells, or PBMCs.

As processed by the authors: Amplification of reference gene primers was used by the study to estimate nucleated cell counts. Measured with immunoSEQ multiplex PCR; TCRdb has only the in-frame clones, and not every one. Clone size and the V and J calls come from that table; the DNA yielded D and trimming. The sample lists roughly 200,000 clones; more than 75% were seen once. Followed over time, Seattle patients had been enrolled while infection was active. CDR1 and CDR2 from the germline V gene are KGHSH and LQKENI. Germline trimming cut 5 bases from V and 8 bases from J; bases unmatched to any gene: 11. The CDR3 sequence is 15 residues long.

The origin of this receptor is a woman of 80 years or more with COVID-19, enrolled during active disease. The genes are TRBV18 and TRBJ1-1; 10 bases align to TRBD1. The specimen sequenced was peripheral blood. CDR3 bases: TGTGCCAGCTCATTTCTGGGACAGGGGCTAACGGAAGCTTTCTTT. Encoded protein: CASSFLGQGLTEAFF.